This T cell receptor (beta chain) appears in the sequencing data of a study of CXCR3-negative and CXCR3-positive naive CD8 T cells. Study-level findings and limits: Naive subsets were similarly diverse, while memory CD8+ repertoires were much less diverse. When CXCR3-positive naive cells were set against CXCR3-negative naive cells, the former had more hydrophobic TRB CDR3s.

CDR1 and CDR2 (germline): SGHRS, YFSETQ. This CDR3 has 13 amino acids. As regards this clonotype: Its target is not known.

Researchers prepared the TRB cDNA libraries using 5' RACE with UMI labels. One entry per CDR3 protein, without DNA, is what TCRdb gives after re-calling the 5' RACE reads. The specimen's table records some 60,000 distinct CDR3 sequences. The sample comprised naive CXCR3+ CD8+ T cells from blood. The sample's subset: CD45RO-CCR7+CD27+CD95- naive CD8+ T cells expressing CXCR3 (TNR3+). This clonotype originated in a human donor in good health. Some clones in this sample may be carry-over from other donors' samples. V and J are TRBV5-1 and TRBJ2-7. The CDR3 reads CASSVTPSYEQYF.